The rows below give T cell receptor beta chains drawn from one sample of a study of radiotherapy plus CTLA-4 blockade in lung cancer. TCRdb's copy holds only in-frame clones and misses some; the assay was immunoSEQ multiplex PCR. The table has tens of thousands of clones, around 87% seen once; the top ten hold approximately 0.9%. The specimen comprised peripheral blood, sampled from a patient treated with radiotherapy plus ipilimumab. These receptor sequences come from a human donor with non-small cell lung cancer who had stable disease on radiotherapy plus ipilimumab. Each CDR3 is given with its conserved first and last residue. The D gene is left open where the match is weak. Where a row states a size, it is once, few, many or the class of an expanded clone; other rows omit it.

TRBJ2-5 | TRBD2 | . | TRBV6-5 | TGTGCCAGCAGGGGACTAGCGGGAGAATCAGAGACCCAGTACTTC | CASRGLAGESETQYF
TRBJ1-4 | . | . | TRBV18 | TGTGCCAGCTCGAGATCAACTAATGAAAAACTGTTTTTT | CASSRSTNEKLFF
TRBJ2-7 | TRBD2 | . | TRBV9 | TGTGCCAGCAGCGTAGGGGGGCTAGCGGGGACCTACGAGCAGTACTTC | CASSVGGLAGTYEQYF
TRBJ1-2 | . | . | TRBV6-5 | TGTGCCAGCAGTTACTCCCGACAGAACTATGGCTACACCTTC | CASSYSRQNYGYTF
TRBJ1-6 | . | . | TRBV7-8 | TGTGCCAGCAGCCCCCCTCTTGGCGCTAATTCACCCCTCCACTTT | CASSPPLGANSPLHF
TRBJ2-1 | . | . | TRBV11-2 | TGTGCCAGCAGCTTAGGCCTAAGGGGGGATGAGCAGTTCTTC | CASSLGLRGDEQFF
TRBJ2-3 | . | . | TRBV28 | TGTGCCAGCAGTCCAAGGGACTGGTGGGGCACAGATACGCAGTATTTT | CASSPRDWWGTDTQYF
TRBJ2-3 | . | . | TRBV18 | TGTGCCAGCTCTAGGCAGGGGCAAGCAGATACGCAGTATTTT | CASSRQGQADTQYF
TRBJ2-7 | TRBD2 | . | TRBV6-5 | TGTGCCAGCGTCGCCTTAGCGGGAGATGCCTACGAGCAGTACTTC | CASVALAGDAYEQYF
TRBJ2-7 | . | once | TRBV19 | TGTGCCAGTAGTATGCCGGGGAAGTTGGAGTACGAGCAGTACTTC | CASSMPGKLEYEQYF